These 27 T cell receptor beta chains were sequenced from one sample in a study of identical twins. In TCRdb, the 5' RACE reads were re-called with MiXCR into one record per CDR3 protein. Among some 300,000 distinct CDR3 sequences, 9% to 15% were seen once, and the ten largest hold just over 7%. The same data also contributed to another study, on yellow fever vaccine responses in identical twins.

The specimen was CD8+ T cells sorted from blood. Receptor source: a woman aged 18-35 years in good health.

This clonotype was seen more than once but under ten times. This chain uses TRBV28 with TRBJ1-1, with 7 bases aligning to TRBD1. This CDR3 comprises 14 residues. Germline CDR1 and CDR2: MDHEN and SYDVKM. With 6 bases clipped from V and 8 bases from J, the junction kept 12 bases outside the gene matches. CDR3 amino acids: CASSSDRETAEAFF. The CDR3 DNA sequence: TGTGCCAGCAGCTCCGACAGGGAGACGGCGGAAGCTTTCTTT.

V usage is TRBV7-2 and J usage is TRBJ2-7, with D perhaps matching TRBD2 (5 bases). Looked up from germline, CDR1 is SGHTA and CDR2 is FQGNSA. Trimming shortened V by 3 bases and J by 4 bases, and 19 bases separated the two germline ends. The CDR3 is made up of 16 amino acids. CDR3 residues: CASSLEAGDIGYEQYF. The CDR3 DNA reads as TGTGCCAGCAGCTTGGAGGCAGGTGATATCGGTTACGAGCAGTACTTC.

The V and J genes are TRBV9 and TRBJ2-7, with D perhaps matching TRBD1 (7 bases). The CDR3 has 12 residues. Trimming took off 3 bases at V and 7 bases at J, with 11 bases between the two ends. CDR1 and CDR2 (germline): SGDLS, YYNGEE. CDR3 sequence reads: CASSASGGEQYF. The CDR3 coding sequence is TGTGCCAGCAGCGCATCAGGGGGGGAGCAGTACTTC.

This clonotype was counted at least ten times. The rearrangement links TRBV7-9 to TRBJ2-7; TRBD1 might be the D (6 bases). CDR1 SEHNR and CDR2 FQNEAQ come from the germline V gene (reference sequence). This CDR3 has 16 amino acids. Trimming shortened V by 0 bases and J by 4 bases, and 16 bases separated the two germline ends. Here the CDR3 DNA reads TGTGCCAGCAGCTTAGCTGGGGCAGGGGATAGATACGAGCAGTACTTC. Translating gives CASSLAGAGDRYEQYF.

A few counts support this clonotype. The rearrangement uses TRBV11-2 and TRBJ2-1, with TRBD2 as a possible D gene (6 bases). CDR1 and CDR2 (germline): SGHAT, FQNNGV. This CDR3 region has 15 residues. Trimming took off 4 bases at V and 7 bases at J, with 17 bases between the two ends. The CDR3 here is CASSYDGGGWNEQFF. The CDR3 DNA reads TGTGCCAGCAGCTACGACGGGGGAGGATGGAATGAGCAGTTCTTC.

This clonotype has more than one count but fewer than ten. The chain carries TRBV28 and TRBJ2-7, with D possibly being TRBD1 (5 bases). This CDR3 spans 13 amino acids. Trimming removed 4 bases at V and 0 bases at J, with 7 bases between. Germline V lookup: CDR1 MDHEN, CDR2 SYDVKM. This CDR3 is CASSSTASYEQYV. The DNA of the CDR3 is TGTGCCAGCAGTTCGACAGCCTCCTACGAGCAGTACGTC.

This clonotype was counted between two and nine times. The chain carries TRBV27 and TRBJ2-7; 12 nucleotides match TRBD1. This CDR3 is 15 amino acids long. Germline CDR1 MNHEY, CDR2 SMNVEV (reference sequence). With V trimmed by 6 bases and J by 0 bases, 3 bases remained unmatched. The CDR3 DNA reads as TGTGCCAGCAGGGGGACAGGGGGCCCCTCCTACGAGCAGTACTTC. Its protein product is CASRGTGGPSYEQYF.

The chain employs TRBV2 and TRBJ2-3; 9 bases fit TRBD1. The CDR3 consists of 15 residues. The germline CDR1 and CDR2 sequences are SNHLY and FYNNEI. With 3 bases clipped from V and 2 bases from J, the junction kept 3 bases outside the gene matches. The CDR3 nucleotides are TGTGCCAGCAGTGAGCGGGACAGGGTCACAGATACGCAGTATTTT. Amino acid sequence: CASSERDRVTDTQYF.

This clonotype was observed a few times. The chain joins TRBV27 to TRBJ2-1; tentative D call: TRBD2 (6 bases). The V gene's germline CDR1 is MNHEY and CDR2 SMNVEV (reference sequence). This CDR3 region has 17 residues. Trimming took 0 bases from V and 4 from J, leaving 16 bases between them. The CDR3 protein is CASSLSIEAGPYNEQFF. CDR3 bases: TGTGCCAGCAGTTTATCCATAGAGGCGGGGCCGTACAATGAGCAGTTCTTC.

The chain uses TRBV27 and TRBJ2-1, with D unclear. Germline lookup yields CDR1 MNHEY and CDR2 SMNVEV (reference sequence). Trimming cost V 4 bases and J 6 bases, with 19 bases left between them. CDR3 length: 16 residues. Here the CDR3 DNA reads TGTGCCAGCAGTTCCCCCGCCGGCCTAGGGATCAATGAGCAGTTCTTC. Its translation is CASSSPAGLGINEQFF.

This clonotype was counted a few times. The CDR3, as DNA: TGTGCCAGCAGCTTAGGAGGGGTCCCAGAGACCCAGTACTTC. Translation: CASSLGGVPETQYF. V usage is TRBV11-2 and J usage is TRBJ2-5; D assignment may be TRBD1 or TRBD2 (5 bases each). V was clipped by 1 base and J by 4 bases, with 10 bases between them. This CDR3 is built from 14 residues. Germline loops: CDR1 SGHAT, CDR2 FQNNGV. Combining the CDR3 with reference TRBV11-2 and TRBJ2-5 gives the whole variable domain EAGVAQSPRYKIIEKRQSVAFWCNPISGHATLYWYQQILGQGPKLLIQFQNNGVVDDSQLPKDRFSAERLKGVDSTLKIQPAKLEDSAVYLCASSLGGVPETQYFGPGTRLLVL.

V is TRBV7-9 and J is TRBJ2-7; 7 nucleotides line up with TRBD1. V shed 1 base and J 3 bases; nucleotides not matched to a gene: 6. The germline gives CDR1 SEHNR, CDR2 FQNEAQ (reference sequence). The CDR3 covers 15 residues. The CDR3 region is CASSLGQGDYYEQYF. CDR3 nucleotide sequence: TGTGCCAGCAGCTTAGGACAGGGAGATTACTACGAGCAGTACTTC.

There are a few counts of this clonotype. The chain carries TRBV28 and TRBJ2-1; D gene ambiguous. This CDR3 region has 19 residues. V was cut by 2 bases and J by 0 bases, with 20 bases left in between. From germline, CDR1 is MDHEN and CDR2 SYDVKM. The CDR3 sequence is CASSLRFETPPPSYNEQFF. The CDR3 DNA is TGTGCCAGCAGTTTAAGGTTTGAGACTCCTCCACCCTCCTACAATGAGCAGTTCTTC.

CDR3 loop: CASSVPWGSASTDTQYF. The CDR3 DNA reads TGTGCCAGCAGTGTGCCCTGGGGCAGTGCTAGCACAGATACGCAGTATTTT. The rearrangement joins TRBV2 to TRBJ2-3; TRBD1 might be the D (5 bases). The CDR3 spans 17 residues. Germline V gene sequence: CDR1 SNHLY, CDR2 FYNNEI. V lost 4 bases and J lost 0, with 17 bases in between.

This clonotype was seen more than once but under ten times. The J gene is TRBJ2-1, the V gene TRBV6-1; 8 bases line up with TRBD2. After removal of 5 bases from V and 4 bases from J, the junction contained 7 bases not matched to a gene. CDR3 length equals 15 residues. Germline V gives CDR1 MNHNS, CDR2 SASEGT. CDR3 nucleotide sequence: TGTGCCAGCAGTCAAAGCGGGGGAGAATACAATGAGCAGTTCTTC. It specifies CASSQSGGEYNEQFF.

The chain is built from TRBV12-3 or TRBV12-4 and TRBJ1-1; D may be TRBD1 (5 bases). The CDR3 totals 12 residues. Trimming shortened V by 5 bases and J by 6 bases, and 10 bases separated the two germline ends. CDR3 coding DNA: TGTGCCAGCAGTATGGGGCGCCCTGAAGCTTTCTTT. Residues: CASSMGRPEAFF.

The rearrangement uses TRBV5-5 and TRBJ2-7; TRBD1 agrees at 8 bases. This CDR3 has 14 amino acids. Germline V CDR1 and CDR2: SGHKS, YYEKEE (reference sequence). Losses at the gene ends were 2 bases for V and 5 bases for J; bases not matched to a gene: 6. The chain's CDR3 is CASSFGQGVDEQYV. Written as DNA, the CDR3 is TGTGCCAGCAGCTTCGGACAGGGTGTTGACGAGCAGTACGTC.

A few counts support this clonotype. The chain couples TRBV6-4 to TRBJ2-2, with D maybe TRBD2 (5 bases). The CDR3 totals 17 residues. Deletions cut 2 bases from V and 6 bases from J, with 19 bases between. Germline CDR1 reads MRHNA; CDR2 reads SNTAGT. This CDR3 reads CASSDPRDRGEAGELFF. In nucleotides, the CDR3 is TGTGCCAGCAGTGACCCCCGGGATCGGGGAGAAGCCGGGGAGCTGTTTTTT.

This clonotype was found a few times. The rearrangement links TRBV24-1 to TRBJ2-5, with 10 bases fitting TRBD1. The V and J ends lost 5 bases and 4 bases, in that order; junction bases with no gene match: 9. This CDR3 has 16 amino acids. The germline V gene has CDR1 KGHDR and CDR2 SFDVKD. The CDR3 loop reads CATSGHETGGLETQYF. The CDR3 DNA is TGTGCCACCAGTGGCCACGAGACAGGGGGCTTAGAGACCCAGTACTTC.

This clonotype was found a few times. The chain has TRBV20-1 and TRBJ2-7; a possible D gene is TRBD2 (6 bases). The CDR3 contains 14 residues. Germline V gene data show CDR1 as DFQATT and CDR2 as SNEGSKA (reference sequence). Trimming pared 5 bases from V and 2 bases from J, leaving 16 bases between. For the CDR3, the DNA is TGCAGTGCTGGCCTCCGGGACTTAACCTACGAGCAGTACTTC. Translation gives CSAGLRDLTYEQYF.

Only a few counts were recorded for this clonotype. The V call is TRBV4-1, the J call TRBJ2-1, with 7 bases lining up with TRBD1. Germline CDR1 is MGHRA and CDR2 is YSYEKL. The CDR3 consists of 18 residues. J was trimmed by 3 bases and V by 0 bases; bases with no gene match: 11. The CDR3 is CASSQDTGDRRNYNEQFF. The DNA of the CDR3 is TGCGCCAGCAGCCAAGATACAGGGGACCGCCGTAACTACAATGAGCAGTTCTTC.

There are a few counts of this clonotype. The chain has TRBV10-2 and TRBJ2-7, with D unresolved. The CDR3 has 13 amino acids. Between the trimmed V and J ends, which lost 4 bases and 2 bases, there was a span of 9 bases. Germline V gene sequence: CDR1 WSHSY, CDR2 SAAADI. CDR3 nucleotides: TGCGCCAGCAGTGCGGGCACACCCTACGAGCAGTACGTC. Its protein is CASSAGTPYEQYV.

The gene calls are TRBV6-1 and TRBJ2-7; 10 bases fit TRBD1. V was clipped by 5 bases and J by 2 bases; unmatched bases: 6. The CDR3 is 15 residues long. Germline CDR1 reads MNHNS; CDR2 reads SASEGT. The CDR3 DNA is TGTGCCAGCAGTCCCGGGACAGGGGTCCCCTACGAGCAGTACGTC. This translates into CASSPGTGVPYEQYV.

The chain joins TRBV4-2 to TRBJ2-1, with D hard to call. V was cut by 4 bases and J by 5 bases, with 15 bases left in between. This CDR3 has 15 residues. Germline V lookup: CDR1 LGHNA, CDR2 YNFKEQ. CDR3 protein: CASSPGIERDNEQFF. In DNA form, the CDR3 reads TGTGCCAGCAGCCCCGGAATAGAGCGCGACAATGAGCAGTTCTTC.

The chain recombines TRBV14 with TRBJ2-1; 11 bases are a match to TRBD2. Trimming cost V 2 bases and J 8 bases; bases outside gene matches: 5. Germline V gives CDR1 SGHDN, CDR2 FVKESK. There are 15 residues in the CDR3. CDR3 coding DNA: TGTGCCAGCAGCCAAACTAGCGGGAGAGGCGATGAGCAGTTCTTC. Translation gives CASSQTSGRGDEQFF.

The chain employs TRBV11-1 and TRBJ2-1, with D possibly matching TRBD2 (5 bases). From germline, CDR1 is SGHAT and CDR2 FQDESV (reference sequence). CDR3 length equals 19 residues. V lost 2 bases and J lost 2, with 22 bases in between. In DNA form, the CDR3 reads TGTGCCAGCAGCTTACCGAAGGTAGTTAGCGATGGGACCTACAATGAGCAGTTCTTC. Its protein product is CASSLPKVVSDGTYNEQFF. Using reference TRBV11-1 and TRBJ2-1 for the parts outside the CDR3, the full variable domain is EAEVAQSPRYKITEKSQAVAFWCDPISGHATLYWYRQILGQGPELLVQFQDESVVDDSQLPKDRFSAERLKGVDSTLKIQPAELGDSAMYLCASSLPKVVSDGTYNEQFFGPGTRLTVL.

This clonotype was seen at least ten times. This CDR3 is CASSLAQGQDTEAFF. CDR3 nucleotides: TGTGCCAGCAGCTTAGCCCAGGGGCAGGACACTGAAGCTTTCTTT. V and J are TRBV7-9 and TRBJ1-1; possible D gene TRBD1, 6 bases. The CDR3 totals 15 residues. V lost 0 bases and J 3 bases, leaving 11 bases between the germline ends. Per the germline V gene, CDR1 is SEHNR and CDR2 is FQNEAQ (reference sequence).